These 25 T cell receptor beta chains originate from one sample sequenced in a study of blood T cell repertoires in COVID-19. Profiling relied on immunoSEQ multiplex PCR, and the TCRdb table lists in-frame clones only, not all of them. This sample has about 200,000 clones, with approximately 79% found just once. The sequenced material came from peripheral blood. These receptors were collected from a human donor in a cohort sampled during active COVID-19.

V is TRBV28 and J is TRBJ1-1; no firm D call. V shed 8 bases and J shed 4 bases, with 14 bases lying between them. Germline V gene lookup returns CDR1 MDHEN and CDR2 SYDVKM. The CDR3 contains 13 residues. The CDR3 loop reads CASYQQETTEAFF. The CDR3, as DNA: TGTGCCAGCTATCAGCAGGAAACCACTGAAGCTTTCTTT.

The chain employs TRBV19 and TRBJ1-5, with 9 bases aligning to TRBD1. This CDR3 has 14 residues. The J segment lost 2 bases and the V segment lost 4 bases, leaving 0 bases of the junction unmatched. Germline assignment: CDR1 LNHDA and CDR2 SQIVND (reference sequence). CDR3 loop: CASSRDRGNQPQHF. The CDR3 bases are TGTGCCAGTAGTAGGGACAGGGGCAATCAGCCCCAGCATTTT. Complete variable domain (other parts from reference TRBV19 and TRBJ1-5): DGGITQSPKYLFRKEGQNVTLSCEQNLNHDAMYWYRQDPGQGLRLIYYSQIVNDFQKGDIAEGYSVSREKKESFPLTVTSAQKNPTAFYLCASSRDRGNQPQHFGDGTRLSIL.

This clone was observed once. The chain links TRBV27 to TRBJ2-1; the D gene is possibly TRBD1 (5 bases). V was shortened by 3 bases and J by 7 bases, with 7 bases between the two germline ends. This CDR3 has 12 residues. CDR1 and CDR2 from the germline V gene are MNHEY and SMNVEV (reference sequence). The CDR3 nucleotides are TGTGCCAGCAGTTTTCAGGGAAATGAGCAGTTCTTC. Amino acid sequence: CASSFQGNEQFF.

Turning to this clone: Other DNA sequences from this sample encode an identical CDR3 as well. This rearrangement joins TRBV28 to TRBJ1-1; no firm D call. There are 12 residues in the CDR3. The V gene lost 2 bases and the J gene lost 4 bases, with 5 bases spanning the gap. Germline values: CDR1 MDHEN, CDR2 SYDVKM. CDR3 DNA sequence: TGTGCCAGCAGTTTACCCGGCACTGAAGCTTTCTTT. Translated, it gives CASSLPGTEAFF.

V and J are TRBV10-3 and TRBJ2-5; possible D gene TRBD1, 5 bases. The CDR3 length is 13 residues. CDR1 and CDR2 (germline): ENHRY, SYGVKD. V gave up 4 bases and J gave up 2 bases, with 8 bases separating them. CDR3: CAISVTAQETQYF. The CDR3 DNA reads as TGTGCCATCAGTGTGACAGCGCAAGAGACCCAGTACTTC.

The rearrangement uses TRBV18 and TRBJ1-1, with 7 nucleotides matching TRBD1. CDR1 and CDR2 from the germline V gene are KGHSH and LQKENI. This CDR3 is 16 amino acids long. The V segment lost 3 bases and the J segment 0 bases; nucleotides outside the gene matches: 7. CDR3: CASSPLPGTVNTEAFF. The CDR3 nucleotides are TGTGCCAGCTCACCCTTGCCCGGGACAGTGAACACTGAAGCTTTCTTT.

This chain uses TRBV29-1 with TRBJ2-7; 10 bases map to TRBD1. V shed 7 bases, J shed 0 bases, and the junction held 9 bases outside the gene matches. The CDR3 consists of 15 residues. The germline V gene encodes CDR1 SQVTM and CDR2 ANQGSEA. The CDR3 loop is CSAKTGTGASYEQYF. In nucleotides, the CDR3 is TGCAGCGCAAAAACCGGGACAGGGGCCTCCTACGAGCAGTACTTC.

This rearrangement joins TRBV6-5 to TRBJ1-1; 8 nucleotides align to TRBD1. This CDR3 is 14 amino acids long. The V and J ends lost 5 bases and 1 base, in that order; junction bases with no gene match: 3. Germline CDR1 reads MNHEY; CDR2 reads SVGAGI. Here the CDR3 DNA reads TGTGCCAGCAGTAGAGACAGGGGGAACACTGAAGCTTTCTTT. Translation gives CASSRDRGNTEAFF.

This clone was seen only a few times. The chain couples TRBV2 to TRBJ1-5, with D possibly TRBD1 on 5 matching bases. The CDR3 totals 14 residues. The V and J ends lost 2 bases and 7 bases respectively, with 12 bases between them. Germline loops: CDR1 SNHLY, CDR2 FYNNEI. The CDR3 sequence: CASSEQGLRQPQHF. CDR3 DNA sequence: TGTGCCAGCAGTGAACAGGGACTCCGCCAGCCCCAGCATTTT.

This clone occurred a few times. This chain joins TRBV6-5 and TRBJ1-1, with D hard to call. This CDR3 is built from 14 residues. The germline gives CDR1 MNHEY, CDR2 SVGAGI. Deletions cut 6 bases from V and 0 bases from J, with 11 bases between. The CDR3 DNA follows: TGTGCCAGCAGGAGAGGAAATTTGAACACTGAAGCTTTCTTT. This sequence encodes CASRRGNLNTEAFF.

The chain employs TRBV19 and TRBJ1-5; 10 bases match TRBD1. V lost 6 bases, J lost 6 bases, and 8 bases stayed unmatched. Per the germline V gene, CDR1 is LNHDA and CDR2 is SQIVND (reference sequence). The length of the CDR3 is 15 residues. Here the CDR3 DNA reads TGTGCCAGTAGCCTCATCGGGACAGGGGCTCAGCCCCAGCATTTT. It encodes CASSLIGTGAQPQHF.

The rearrangement links TRBV4-3 to TRBJ1-5, with D perhaps matching TRBD1 (5 bases). The CDR3 spans 16 residues. V dropped 0 bases and J dropped 4 bases, with 13 bases sitting between them. CDR1 LGHNA and CDR2 YSLEER come from the germline V gene. CDR3 DNA sequence: TGCGCCAGCAGCCAAGATTATGGACAATTGAATCAGCCCCAGCATTTT. This encodes CASSQDYGQLNQPQHF.

This chain uses TRBV28 with TRBJ1-2; tentatively, D is TRBD1 (6 bases). V was shortened by 5 bases and J by 3 bases, with 16 bases between the two germline ends. Germline CDR1 reads MDHEN; CDR2 reads SYDVKM. There are 15 residues in the CDR3. The CDR3 is CASSTYGGADYGYTF. In nucleotides, the CDR3 is TGTGCCAGCAGTACCTATGGGGGCGCAGACTATGGCTACACCTTC.

This clone came up a few times. The chain employs TRBV5-1 and TRBJ2-7; maybe TRBD2 (5 bases). This CDR3 is 15 amino acids long. V gave up 0 bases and J gave up 2 bases, with 12 bases separating them. The germline gives CDR1 SGHRS, CDR2 YFSETQ. This chain's CDR3 is CASSLAEGNPYEQYF. The CDR3 nucleotides read TGCGCCAGCAGCTTGGCTGAGGGAAACCCCTACGAGCAGTACTTC.

The CDR3 DNA follows: TGCAGTGCTAGTGTTCGGGGCAGGGGCCGGGAGACCCAGTACTTC. It is translated as CSASVRGRGRETQYF. The chain is built from TRBV20-1 and TRBJ2-5, with D perhaps TRBD1 (6 bases). Germline V gives CDR1 DFQATT, CDR2 SNEGSKA (reference sequence). Trimming removed 3 bases from V and 5 bases from J, with 19 bases in between. CDR3 length equals 15 residues.

The rearrangement links TRBV5-6 to TRBJ2-7, with D unclear. The CDR3 extends over 12 amino acids. V lost 1 base and J lost 4, with 6 bases in between. Germline loops: CDR1 SGHDT, CDR2 YYEEEE. The CDR3 loop is CASSLSRYEQYF. CDR3 nucleotide sequence: TGTGCCAGCAGCTTGAGTCGGTACGAGCAGTACTTC.

The CDR3 here is CASTGPKLAPNEKLFF. The CDR3 DNA is TGTGCCAGCACAGGGCCTAAACTAGCTCCCAATGAAAAACTGTTTTTT. The chain recombines TRBV25-1 with TRBJ1-4; weak D call: TRBD1 (5 bases). The CDR3 has 16 residues. The germline CDR1 and CDR2 sequences are MGHDK and SYGVNS. V lost 7 bases and J lost 5, with 20 bases in between. Combining the CDR3 with reference TRBV25-1 and TRBJ1-4 gives the whole variable domain EADIYQTPRYLVIGTGKKITLECSQTMGHDKMYWYQQDPGMELHLIHYSYGVNSTEKGDLSSESTVSRIRTEHFPLTLESARPSHTSQYLCASTGPKLAPNEKLFFGSGTQLSVL.

This clone was seen only a few times. The CDR3 is CATNSGPGGGEQFF. The CDR3 DNA reads TGTGCCACCAACTCGGGCCCGGGGGGTGGGGAGCAGTTCTTC. The chain carries TRBV24-1 and TRBJ2-1; 7 nucleotides line up with TRBD2. V lost 8 bases and J lost 10; bases outside the gene matches: 13. Germline CDR1 KGHDR, CDR2 SFDVKD. CDR3 length equals 14 residues.

The rearrangement links TRBV15 to TRBJ1-1; D ambiguous. The CDR3 is 15 residues long. Germline V gives CDR1 LNHNV, CDR2 YYDKDF (reference sequence). V shed 1 base and J shed 0 bases, with 9 bases lying between them. CDR3 in amino acids: CATSRGYSVNTEAFF. CDR3 coding DNA: TGTGCCACCAGCAGAGGCTACAGTGTGAACACTGAAGCTTTCTTT.

The chain carries TRBV18 and TRBJ1-1; 9 bases fit TRBD1. Looked up from germline, CDR1 is KGHSH and CDR2 is LQKENI. V gave up 2 bases and J gave up 4 bases; unmatched junction bases: 8. CDR3 size: 16 residues. Written as DNA, the CDR3 is TGTGCCAGCTCACCAAGAACAGGGGGCATGGGCACTGAAGCTTTCTTT. Encoded protein: CASSPRTGGMGTEAFF.

CDR3: CASSLSRTGVQPQHF. CDR3 DNA sequence: TGTGCCAGCAGCCTCTCCCGGACAGGGGTTCAGCCCCAGCATTTT. The chain recombines TRBV7-2 with TRBJ1-5, with 9 bases that match TRBD1. The CDR3 covers 15 residues. The germline gives CDR1 SGHTA, CDR2 FQGNSA. V was pared by 5 bases and J by 6 bases, with 8 bases of the junction left unmatched.

This chain links TRBV5-1 with TRBJ2-2; 10 bases map to TRBD2. The germline CDR1 and CDR2 sequences are SGHRS and YFSETQ. The CDR3 extends over 21 amino acids. V lost 0 bases to trimming and J lost 4 bases; unmatched junction nucleotides: 18. CDR3: CASSLVRQTGNLAGATGELFF. CDR3 DNA sequence: TGCGCCAGCAGCTTGGTCCGCCAGACAGGAAACCTAGCGGGAGCCACCGGGGAGCTGTTTTTT.

In DNA, the CDR3 is TGTGCCAGCAGCTTAGGGGGGGGGTACTCGGACGAGCAGTACTTC. This encodes CASSLGGGYSDEQYF. This chain joins TRBV7-3 and TRBJ2-7, with 7 bases matching TRBD2. The germline V gene has CDR1 SGHTA and CDR2 FQGTGA. V lost 2 bases, J lost 5 bases, and 9 bases stayed unmatched. The CDR3 is 15 residues long. The variable domain in full, with the rest retrieved from reference TRBV7-3 and TRBJ2-7, is GAGVSQTPSNKVTEKGKYVELRCDPISGHTALYWYRQSLGQGPEFLIYFQGTGAADDSGLPNDRFFAVRPEGSVSTLKIQRTERGDSAVYLCASSLGGGYSDEQYFGPGTRLTVT.

Note on this clone: This sample includes further DNA sequences coding for the same CDR3. The J gene is TRBJ1-5, the V gene TRBV27; 8 bases are shared with TRBD1. Losses at the gene ends were 6 bases for V and 3 bases for J; bases not matched to a gene: 4. The CDR3 is 14 amino acids. The germline V gene encodes CDR1 MNHEY and CDR2 SMNVEV (reference sequence). CDR3 in DNA: TGTGCCAGCAGCCGGACAGGGAACAATCAGCCCCAGCATTTT. Encoded protein: CASSRTGNNQPQHF.

CDR3 coding DNA: TGTGCCTGGAGTATCAAGGGGGATCAGCCCCAGCATTTT. Amino acids: CAWSIKGDQPQHF. This chain links TRBV30 with TRBJ1-5; D is perhaps TRBD1 (6 bases). Trimming took off 2 bases at V and 5 bases at J, with 10 bases between the two ends. Germline-derived CDR1 and CDR2 are GTSNPN and SVGIG (reference sequence). The CDR3 loop spans 13 amino acids.